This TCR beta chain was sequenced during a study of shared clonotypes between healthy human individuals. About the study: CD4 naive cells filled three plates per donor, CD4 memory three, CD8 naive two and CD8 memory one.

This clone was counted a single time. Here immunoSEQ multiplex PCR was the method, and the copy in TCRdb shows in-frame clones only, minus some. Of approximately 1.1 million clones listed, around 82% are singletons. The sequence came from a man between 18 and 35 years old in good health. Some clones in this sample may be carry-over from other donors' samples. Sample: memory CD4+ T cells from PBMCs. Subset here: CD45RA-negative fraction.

The CDR3 bases are TGCGCCAGCAGCCAAGCATCGGGACTCCCCACAGATACGCAGTATTTT. It translates to CASSQASGLPTDTQYF. The rearrangement joins TRBV4-1 to TRBJ2-3; D possibly corresponds to TRBD2 (6 bases). The CDR3 loop spans 16 amino acids. Trimming took 1 base from V and 2 from J, leaving 13 bases between them. The germline V gene encodes CDR1 MGHRA and CDR2 YSYEKL.